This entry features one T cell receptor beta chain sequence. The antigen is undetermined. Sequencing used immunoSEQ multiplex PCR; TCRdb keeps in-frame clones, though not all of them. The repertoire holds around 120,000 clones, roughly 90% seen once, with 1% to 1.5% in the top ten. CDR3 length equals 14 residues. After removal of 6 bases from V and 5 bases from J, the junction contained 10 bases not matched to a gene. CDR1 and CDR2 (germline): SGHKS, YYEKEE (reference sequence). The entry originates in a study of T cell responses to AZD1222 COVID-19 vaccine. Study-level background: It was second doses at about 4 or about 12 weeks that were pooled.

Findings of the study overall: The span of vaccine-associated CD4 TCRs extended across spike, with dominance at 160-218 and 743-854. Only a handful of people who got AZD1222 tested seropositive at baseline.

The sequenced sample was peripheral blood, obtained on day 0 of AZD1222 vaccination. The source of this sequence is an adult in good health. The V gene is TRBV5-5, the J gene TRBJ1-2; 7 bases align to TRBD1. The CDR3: CASTLGQNTYGYTF. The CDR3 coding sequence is TGTGCCAGCACCCTGGGACAGAACACATATGGCTACACCTTC.